This section outlines one T cell receptor (beta chain) sequence together with its context. Its antigen is still unknown. The PCR used 60 Vbeta and 13 Jbeta primers. Clones were read by immunoSEQ multiplex PCR, and TCRdb kept only the in-frame ones, dropping some. The table has a few hundred thousand clones, 75% to 80% seen once; the top ten hold under 2%. The germline V and J ends were trimmed by 6 bases and 4 bases, with 19 bases remaining between them. Germline-derived CDR1 and CDR2 are MDHEN and SYDVKM. The CDR3 consists of 15 residues. This record comes from a study of cytomegalovirus exposure and HLA in healthy donors. Across the whole study: A data release that came early held roughly 85 million unique TCRs from HLA-typed donors. Findings and caveats of the study: Among the sequence variants, a highly shared cluster was likely an artifact of sequencing.

Sequenced material: PBMCs. The J gene is TRBJ2-7, the V gene TRBV28; D is unresolved. The TCR was taken from a man aged 18 to 30 in good health and CMV-seronegative. As DNA, the CDR3 is TGTGCCAGCAGCCCAGGTACTGAAGTGGGTTACGAGCAGTACTTC. Translating gives CASSPGTEVGYEQYF.